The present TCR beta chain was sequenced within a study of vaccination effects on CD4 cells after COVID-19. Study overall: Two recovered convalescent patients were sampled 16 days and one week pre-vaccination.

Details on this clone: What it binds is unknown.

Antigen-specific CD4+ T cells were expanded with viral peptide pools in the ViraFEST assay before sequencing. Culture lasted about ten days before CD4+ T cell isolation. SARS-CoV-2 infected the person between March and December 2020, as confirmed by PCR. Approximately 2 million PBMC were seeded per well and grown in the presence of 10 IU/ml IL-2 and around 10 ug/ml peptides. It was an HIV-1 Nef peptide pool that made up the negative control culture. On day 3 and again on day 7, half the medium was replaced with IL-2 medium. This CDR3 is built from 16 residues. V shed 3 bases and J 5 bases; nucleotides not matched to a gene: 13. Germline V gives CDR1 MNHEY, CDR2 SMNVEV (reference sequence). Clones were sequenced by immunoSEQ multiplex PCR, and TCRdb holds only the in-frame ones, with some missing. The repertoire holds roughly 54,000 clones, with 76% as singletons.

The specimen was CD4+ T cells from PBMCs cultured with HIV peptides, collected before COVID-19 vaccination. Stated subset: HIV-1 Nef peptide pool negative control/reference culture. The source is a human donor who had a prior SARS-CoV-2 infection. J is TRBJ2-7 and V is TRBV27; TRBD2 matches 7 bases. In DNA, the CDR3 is TGTGCCAGCAGTTTCCCAGCGGGAATCTTGTTCAACGAGCAGTACTTC. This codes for CASSFPAGILFNEQYF.